This passage covers 2 T cell receptor beta chains from one sample sequenced in a study of CD8+CD57+ T cells in acquired aplastic anemia. Using genomic DNA as the template, TCR beta VDJ and CDR3 profiling was carried out. A single record per CDR3 protein comes from TCRdb applying MiXCR to the reads. The data show some 220,000 distinct CDR3 sequences, about a third seen once. Sequencing was carried out using sorted CD4+, CD8+, or CD8+CD57+ T cells (not recorded which) from PBMCs. The receptors derive from a human donor in good health, serving as a control.

V gene TRBV7-6 combines with J gene TRBJ2-5, with D perhaps assigned TRBD1 or TRBD2 (5 bases each). Trimming stripped 1 base from V and 5 bases from J, with 11 bases between. This CDR3 is 14 amino acids long. The V gene's germline CDR1 is SGHVS and CDR2 FNYEAQ. The CDR3 nucleotides are TGTGCCAGCAGCTTAGTGTCGGGGCGGGAGACCCAGTACTTC. This translates into CASSLVSGRETQYF.

As concerns this clonotype: Mismatch with germline at one junction end may stem from a read error. CDR3 residues: CASSRRPGMGHDQYF. CDR3 sequence (DNA): TGTGCCAGCAGCCGTCGGCCGGGGATGGGGCACGATCAGTACTTC. V and J are TRBV12-3 or TRBV12-4 and TRBJ2-7; the D call may be TRBD1 or TRBD2 (5 bases each). This CDR3 is 15 amino acids long.